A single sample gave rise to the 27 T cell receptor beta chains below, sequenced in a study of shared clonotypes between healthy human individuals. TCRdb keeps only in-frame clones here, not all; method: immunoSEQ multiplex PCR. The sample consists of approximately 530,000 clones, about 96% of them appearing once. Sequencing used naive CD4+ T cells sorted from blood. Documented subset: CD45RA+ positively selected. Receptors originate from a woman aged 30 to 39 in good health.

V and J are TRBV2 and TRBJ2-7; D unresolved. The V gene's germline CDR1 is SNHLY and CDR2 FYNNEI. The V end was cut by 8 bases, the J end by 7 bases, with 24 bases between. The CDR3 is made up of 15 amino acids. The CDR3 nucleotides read TGTGCCAGCCAGGCCACGGGCCGAAAAGCTGCAGAGCAGTACTTC. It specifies CASQATGRKAAEQYF.

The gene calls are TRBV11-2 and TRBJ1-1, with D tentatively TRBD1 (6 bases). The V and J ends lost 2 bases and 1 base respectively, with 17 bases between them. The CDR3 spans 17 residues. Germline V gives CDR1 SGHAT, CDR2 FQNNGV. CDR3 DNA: TGTGCCAGCAGCTTACTGGGACCCCGGGACAAGAACACTGAAGCTTTCTTT. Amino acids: CASSLLGPRDKNTEAFF.

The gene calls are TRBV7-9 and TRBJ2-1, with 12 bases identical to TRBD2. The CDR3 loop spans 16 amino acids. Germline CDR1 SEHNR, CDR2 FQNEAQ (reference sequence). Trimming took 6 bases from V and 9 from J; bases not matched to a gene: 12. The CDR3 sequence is CASRPPTSGRNGEQFF. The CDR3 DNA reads TGTGCCAGCAGACCCCCAACTAGCGGGAGGAATGGTGAGCAGTTCTTC. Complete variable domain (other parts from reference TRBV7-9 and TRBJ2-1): DTGVSQNPRHKITKRGQNVTFRCDPISEHNRLYWYRQTLGQGPEFLTYFQNEAQLEKSRLLSDRFSAERPKGSFSTLEIQRTEQGDSAMYLCASRPPTSGRNGEQFFGPGTRLTVL.

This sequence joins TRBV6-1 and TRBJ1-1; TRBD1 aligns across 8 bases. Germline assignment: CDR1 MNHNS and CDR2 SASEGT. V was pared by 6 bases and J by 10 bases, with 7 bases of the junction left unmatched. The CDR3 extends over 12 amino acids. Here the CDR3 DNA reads TGTGCCAGCAGGCACAGGGGGGATGGAGCTTTCTTT. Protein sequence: CASRHRGDGAFF.

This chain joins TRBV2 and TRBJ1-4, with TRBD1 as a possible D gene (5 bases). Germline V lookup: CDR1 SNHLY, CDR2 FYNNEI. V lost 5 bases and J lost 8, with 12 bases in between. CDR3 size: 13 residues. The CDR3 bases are TGTGCCAGCAGTTTACGGGACGCGGAAAAACTGTTTTTT. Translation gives CASSLRDAEKLFF.

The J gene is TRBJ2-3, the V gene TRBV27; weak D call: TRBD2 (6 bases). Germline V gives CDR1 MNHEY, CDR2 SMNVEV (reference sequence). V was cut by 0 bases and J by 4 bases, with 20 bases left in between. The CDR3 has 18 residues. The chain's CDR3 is CASSLSRWPGGNADTQYF. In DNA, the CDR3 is TGTGCCAGCAGTTTATCGCGATGGCCCGGGGGTAACGCAGATACGCAGTATTTT.

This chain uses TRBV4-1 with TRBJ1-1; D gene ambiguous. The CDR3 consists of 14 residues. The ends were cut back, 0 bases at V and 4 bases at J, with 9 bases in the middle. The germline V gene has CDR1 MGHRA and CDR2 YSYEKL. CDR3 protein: CASSQDLRGTEAFF. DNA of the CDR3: TGCGCCAGCAGCCAAGATCTAAGAGGCACTGAAGCTTTCTTT.

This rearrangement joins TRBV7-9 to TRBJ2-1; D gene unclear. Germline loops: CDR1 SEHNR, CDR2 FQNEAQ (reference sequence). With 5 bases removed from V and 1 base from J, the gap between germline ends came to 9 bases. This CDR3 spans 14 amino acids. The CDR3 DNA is TGTGCCAGCAGCCCTAAGGGTTCCTACAATGAGCAGTTCTTC. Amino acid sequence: CASSPKGSYNEQFF.

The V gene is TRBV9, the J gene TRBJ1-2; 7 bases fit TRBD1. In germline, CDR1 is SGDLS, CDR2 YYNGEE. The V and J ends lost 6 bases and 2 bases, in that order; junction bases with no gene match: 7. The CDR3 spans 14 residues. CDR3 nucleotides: TGTGCCAGCACTCCGGGACAGACAAACTATGGCTACACCTTC. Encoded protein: CASTPGQTNYGYTF.

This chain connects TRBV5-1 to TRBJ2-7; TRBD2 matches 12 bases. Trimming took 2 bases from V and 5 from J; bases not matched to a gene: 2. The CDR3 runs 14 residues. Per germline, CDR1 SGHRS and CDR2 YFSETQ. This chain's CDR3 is CASSFRLAGDEQYF. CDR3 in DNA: TGCGCCAGCAGCTTTAGACTAGCGGGAGACGAGCAGTACTTC.

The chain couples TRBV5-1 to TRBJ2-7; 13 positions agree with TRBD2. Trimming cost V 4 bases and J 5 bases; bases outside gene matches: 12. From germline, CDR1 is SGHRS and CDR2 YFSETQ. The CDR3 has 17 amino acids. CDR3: CASSPESGTSGIDEQYF. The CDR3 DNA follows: TGCGCCAGCAGCCCAGAATCCGGGACTAGCGGGATCGACGAGCAGTACTTC.

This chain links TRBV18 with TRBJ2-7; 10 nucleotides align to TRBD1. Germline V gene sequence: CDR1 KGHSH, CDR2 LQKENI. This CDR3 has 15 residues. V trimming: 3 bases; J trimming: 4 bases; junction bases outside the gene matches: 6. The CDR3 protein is CASSPRGTGVYEQYF. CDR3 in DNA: TGTGCCAGCTCACCCCGGGGGACAGGGGTTTACGAGCAGTACTTC.

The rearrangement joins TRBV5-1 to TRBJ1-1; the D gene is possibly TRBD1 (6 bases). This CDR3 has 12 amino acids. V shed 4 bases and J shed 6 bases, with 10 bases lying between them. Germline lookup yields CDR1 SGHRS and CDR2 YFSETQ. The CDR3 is CASSARGAEAFF. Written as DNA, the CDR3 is TGCGCCAGCAGCGCGAGGGGGGCTGAAGCTTTCTTT. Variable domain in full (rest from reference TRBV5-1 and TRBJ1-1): KAGVTQTPRYLIKTRGQQVTLSCSPISGHRSVSWYQQTPGQGLQFLFEYFSETQRNKGNFPGRFSGRQFSNSRSEMNVSTLELGDSALYLCASSARGAEAFFGQGTRLTVV.

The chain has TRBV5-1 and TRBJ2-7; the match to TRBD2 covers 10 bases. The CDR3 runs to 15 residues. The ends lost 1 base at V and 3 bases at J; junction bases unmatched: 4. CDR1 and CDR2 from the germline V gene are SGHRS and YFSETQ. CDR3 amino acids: CASSLTSGILYEQYF. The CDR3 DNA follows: TGCGCCAGCAGCTTGACTAGCGGGATTCTCTACGAGCAGTACTTC.

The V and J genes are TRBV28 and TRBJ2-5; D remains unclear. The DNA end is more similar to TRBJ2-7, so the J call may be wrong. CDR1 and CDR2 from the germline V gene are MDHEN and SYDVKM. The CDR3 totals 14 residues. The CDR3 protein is CASTGKATVYEQYF. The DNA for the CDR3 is TGTGCCAGCACTGGGAAAGCCACAGTCTACGAGCAGTACTTC.

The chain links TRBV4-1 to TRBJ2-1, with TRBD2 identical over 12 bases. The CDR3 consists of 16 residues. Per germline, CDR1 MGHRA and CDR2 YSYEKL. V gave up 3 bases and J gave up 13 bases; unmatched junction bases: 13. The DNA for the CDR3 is TGCGCCAGCAGCCACCTAAACGGGCTAGCGGGAGGGCCCCAGTTCTTC. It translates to CASSHLNGLAGGPQFF.

The CDR3 protein is CASSAGRGTGELFF. CDR3 DNA: TGTGCCAGCAGCGCGGGACGGGGCACCGGGGAGCTGTTTTTT. The V call is TRBV9, the J call TRBJ2-2; D might be TRBD1 or TRBD2, each matching 5 bases. Germline assignment: CDR1 SGDLS and CDR2 YYNGEE. The length of the CDR3 is 14 residues. Deletions cut 3 bases from V and 4 bases from J, with 10 bases between.

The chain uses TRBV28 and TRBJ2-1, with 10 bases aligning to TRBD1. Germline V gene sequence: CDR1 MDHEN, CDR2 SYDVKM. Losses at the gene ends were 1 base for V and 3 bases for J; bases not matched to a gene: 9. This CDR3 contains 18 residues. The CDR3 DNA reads TGTGCCAGCAGTTTATATATACCCGGGACAGGGGTCTACAATGAGCAGTTCTTC. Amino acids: CASSLYIPGTGVYNEQFF.

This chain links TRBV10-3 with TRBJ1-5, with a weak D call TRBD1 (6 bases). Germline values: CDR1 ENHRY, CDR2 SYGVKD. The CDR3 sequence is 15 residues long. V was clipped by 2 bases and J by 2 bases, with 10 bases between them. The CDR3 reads CAISEGAGGNQPQHF. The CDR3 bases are TGTGCCATCAGTGAGGGGGCAGGGGGCAATCAGCCCCAGCATTTT.

The CDR3 coding sequence is TGTGCCAGCAGTTACGAGTGGACTAGCGGCTACGAGCAGTACTTC. Its protein is CASSYEWTSGYEQYF. The chain employs TRBV6-5 and TRBJ2-7, with TRBD2 identical over 10 bases. The V gene end was trimmed by 2 bases and the J gene end by 3 bases; junction bases not matched to a gene: 4. Germline values: CDR1 MNHEY, CDR2 SVGAGI. The CDR3 is 15 amino acids.

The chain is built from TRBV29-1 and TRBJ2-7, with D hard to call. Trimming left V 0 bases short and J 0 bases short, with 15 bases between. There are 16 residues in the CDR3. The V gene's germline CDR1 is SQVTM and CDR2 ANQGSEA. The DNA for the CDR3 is TGCAGCGTTGAAGATTACGACAAATGGCCCTCCTACGAGCAGTACTTC. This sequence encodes CSVEDYDKWPSYEQYF.

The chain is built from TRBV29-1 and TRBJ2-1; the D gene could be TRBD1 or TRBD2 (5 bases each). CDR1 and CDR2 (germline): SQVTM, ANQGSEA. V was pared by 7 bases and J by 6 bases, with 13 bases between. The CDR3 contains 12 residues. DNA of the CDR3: TGCAGCGCGGGGACGGCTACCAATGAGCAGTTCTTC. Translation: CSAGTATNEQFF.

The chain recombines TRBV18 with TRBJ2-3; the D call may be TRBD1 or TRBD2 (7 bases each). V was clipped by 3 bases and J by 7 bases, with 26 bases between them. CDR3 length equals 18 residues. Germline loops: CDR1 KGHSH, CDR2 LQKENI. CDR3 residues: CASSPWDSGLVTINTQYF. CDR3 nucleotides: TGTGCCAGCTCACCGTGGGACAGCGGACTAGTGACGATAAATACGCAGTATTTT.

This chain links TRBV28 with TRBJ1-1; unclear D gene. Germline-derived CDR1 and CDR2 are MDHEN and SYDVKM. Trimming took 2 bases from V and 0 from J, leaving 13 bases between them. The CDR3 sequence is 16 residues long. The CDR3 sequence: CASSLLGVTMNTEAFF. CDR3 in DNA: TGTGCCAGCAGTTTACTCGGTGTTACTATGAACACTGAAGCTTTCTTT.

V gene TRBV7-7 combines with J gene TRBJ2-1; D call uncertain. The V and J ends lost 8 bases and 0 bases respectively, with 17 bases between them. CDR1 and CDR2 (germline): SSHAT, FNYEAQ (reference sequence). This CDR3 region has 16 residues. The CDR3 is CASAPRDTSSYNEQFF. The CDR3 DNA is TGTGCCAGCGCTCCGCGTGACACGAGCTCCTACAATGAGCAGTTCTTC. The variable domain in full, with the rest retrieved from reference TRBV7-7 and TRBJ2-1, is GAGVSQSPRYKVTKRGQDVTLRCDPISSHATLYWYQQALGQGPEFLTYFNYEAQPDKSGLPSDRFSAERPEGSISTLTIQRTEQRDSAMYRCASAPRDTSSYNEQFFGPGTRLTVL.

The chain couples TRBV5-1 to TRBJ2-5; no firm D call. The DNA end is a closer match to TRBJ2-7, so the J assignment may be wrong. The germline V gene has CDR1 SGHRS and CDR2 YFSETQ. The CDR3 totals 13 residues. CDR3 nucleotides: TGCGCCAGCAGCTTGGATGTACACTACGAGCAGTACTTC. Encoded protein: CASSLDVHYEQYF.

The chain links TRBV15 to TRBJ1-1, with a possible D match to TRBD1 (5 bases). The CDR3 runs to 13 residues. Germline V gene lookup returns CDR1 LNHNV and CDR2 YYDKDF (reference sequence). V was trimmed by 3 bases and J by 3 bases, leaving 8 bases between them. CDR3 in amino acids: CATSSLGDTEAFF. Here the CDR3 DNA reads TGTGCCACCAGCAGCCTAGGGGACACTGAAGCTTTCTTT.